The 31 T cell receptor beta chains given below trace back to one sample, sequenced in a study of neurological immune-mediated disorders. TCRdb re-called the 5' RACE reads through MiXCR, storing one row per CDR3 protein. Seen here are about 33,000 distinct CDR3 sequences, approximately 1.4% observed once, and the top ten hold approximately 8.7%. Sequences were obtained from PBMCs. Receptor source: a woman aged 30 to 39 with multiple sclerosis.

This clonotype was seen at least ten times. CDR3 DNA: TGCAGTGCTAGAGAAGGACAGGGAAACACTGAAGCTTTCTTT. Its protein is CSAREGQGNTEAFF. The J gene is TRBJ1-1, the V gene TRBV20-1, with TRBD1 matching over 8 bases. V dropped 0 bases and J dropped 2; count of bases not matched to a gene: 2. Germline-derived CDR1 and CDR2 are DFQATT and SNEGSKA (reference sequence). The CDR3 has 14 residues.

This clonotype was observed a few times. This likely comes from a read error, as the CDR3 has no conserved phenylalanine or tryptophan at its end. The rearrangement uses TRBV7-9 and TRBJ2-1, with no clear D. This CDR3 comprises 13 residues. Germline assignment: CDR1 SEHNR and CDR2 FQNEAQ (reference sequence). Trimming pared 7 bases from V and 3 bases from J, leaving 10 bases between. The CDR3 DNA reads TGTGCCAGCATTCCCGGGTTCTACAATGAGCAGTTCGTC. Its protein product is CASIPGFYNEQFV.

By sample fraction, this clonotype is medium-sized. Given the absence of the conserved phenylalanine or tryptophan at the CDR3 end, a read error is likely. The chain recombines TRBV7-2 with TRBJ1-2, with a weak D call TRBD1 (6 bases). CDR3 length equals 15 residues. The germline gives CDR1 SGHTA, CDR2 FQGNSA. V was clipped by 7 bases and J by 1 base, with 16 bases between them. CDR3 DNA: TGTGCCAGCACCAACCCCCAGGGGATTAACTATGGCTACACCTGC. It yields the protein CASTNPQGINYGYTC.

This clonotype was picked up many times. The chain recombines TRBV12-3 or TRBV12-4 with TRBJ1-6; D remains unclear. V was cut by 3 bases and J by 7 bases, with 10 bases left in between. The CDR3 is 14 amino acids. DNA of the CDR3: TGTGCCAGCAGTTTCCGGCTGGAGAATTCACCCCTCCACTTT. Translation gives CASSFRLENSPLHF.

This clonotype was detected many times. The chain links TRBV20-1 to TRBJ1-2; tentative D call: TRBD1 (5 bases). The germline V gene encodes CDR1 DFQATT and CDR2 SNEGSKA (reference sequence). The length of the CDR3 is 15 residues. Trimming removed 5 bases at V and 0 bases at J, with 16 bases between. Here the CDR3 DNA reads TGCAGTGCTTCCGATGACAGACCCGCTAACTATGGCTACACCTTC. Its translation is CSASDDRPANYGYTF.

This clonotype was seen ten or more times. The chain employs TRBV20-1 and TRBJ1-2; D ambiguous. V was trimmed by 4 bases and J by 12 bases, leaving 9 bases between them. CDR1 and CDR2 (germline): DFQATT, SNEGSKA (reference sequence). The CDR3 loop spans 9 amino acids. The CDR3 is CSANARDTF. CDR3 nucleotide sequence: TGCAGTGCTAATGCGAGGGACACCTTC.

This clonotype came up many times. The chain combines TRBV12-3 or TRBV12-4 with TRBJ2-5; a possible D gene is TRBD2 (5 bases). The CDR3 runs 13 residues. V was trimmed by 7 bases and J by 5 bases, leaving 14 bases between them. CDR3 region: CASTPHRRETQYF. In DNA form, the CDR3 reads TGTGCCAGCACCCCTCACCGGAGGGAGACCCAGTACTTC.

A few counts support this clonotype. The V call is TRBV5-5, the J call TRBJ2-1, with 9 bases aligning to TRBD2. V dropped 2 bases and J dropped 7; count of bases not matched to a gene: 10. This CDR3 is built from 16 residues. Germline CDR1 is SGHKS and CDR2 is YYEKEE (reference sequence). CDR3 coding DNA: TGTGCCAGCAGCTTAGGCGGCGGGGGGGCGACTAATGAGCAGTTCTTC. Protein: CASSLGGGGATNEQFF.

In its sample, this clonotype was seen many times. The rearrangement links TRBV6-5 to TRBJ2-3; no clear D gene. The CDR3 contains 13 residues. The germline CDR1 and CDR2 sequences are MNHEY and SVGAGI. V was shortened by 5 bases and J by 2 bases, with 8 bases between the two germline ends. The CDR3 here is CASSTTYTDTQYF. The CDR3 DNA reads as TGTGCCAGCAGTACTACTTACACAGATACGCAGTATTTT.

This clonotype was seen at least ten times. This sequence joins TRBV12-3 or TRBV12-4 and TRBJ1-1; D is unclear. CDR3 size: 16 residues. V was cut by 0 bases and J by 1 base, with 12 bases left in between. CDR3 DNA: TGTGCCAGCAGTTTAGCGACATCCACTCCGAACACTGAAGCTTTCTTT. This sequence encodes CASSLATSTPNTEAFF.

This clonotype came up many times. This chain joins TRBV7-2 and TRBJ2-4, with a possible D match to TRBD2 (6 bases). Trimming cost V 3 bases and J 6 bases, with 9 bases left between them. This CDR3 has 13 residues. Germline V gene lookup returns CDR1 SGHTA and CDR2 FQGNSA. The CDR3 DNA is TGTGCCAGCAGCTTGGGGGGAGCAAACATTCAGTACTTC. This encodes CASSLGGANIQYF. The whole variable domain, filled in from reference TRBV7-2 and TRBJ2-4, reads GAGVSQSPSNKVTEKGKDVELRCDPISGHTALYWYRQSLGQGLEFLIYFQGNSAPDKSGLPSDRFSAERTGGSVSTLTIQRTQQEDSAVYLCASSLGGANIQYFGAGTRLSVL.

This clonotype was seen a handful of times. Possible read error: a much larger clone is one base away. This is likely a read error, given that the CDR3 carries no conserved phenylalanine or tryptophan at its end. This chain joins TRBV7-2 and TRBJ2-1, with D unresolved. Trimming left V 2 bases short and J 8 bases short, with 10 bases between. Germline lookup yields CDR1 SGHTA and CDR2 FQGNSA. The CDR3 totals 13 residues. CDR3 protein: CASSLPSYHEQFC. CDR3 DNA sequence: TGTGCCAGCAGCTTACCTAGTTATCATGAGCAGTTCTGC.

At least ten counts were recorded for this clonotype. The chain is built from TRBV20-1 and TRBJ2-7; the D call may be TRBD1 or TRBD2 (5 bases each). The CDR3 covers 13 residues. V was trimmed by 6 bases and J by 0 bases, leaving 12 bases between them. Germline V lookup: CDR1 DFQATT, CDR2 SNEGSKA (reference sequence). CDR3 loop: CSAPDGASYEQYF. The CDR3 DNA reads TGCAGTGCCCCTGACGGGGCCTCCTACGAGCAGTACTTC.

This clonotype was recorded at least ten times. The chain has TRBV7-2 and TRBJ1-1, with D unclear. Germline lookup yields CDR1 SGHTA and CDR2 FQGNSA. V dropped 2 bases and J dropped 5 bases, with 15 bases sitting between them. The CDR3 contains 15 residues. In DNA, the CDR3 is TGTGCCAGCAGCTTAAAACTGACGGAAGGAACTGAAGCTTTCTTT. Amino acids: CASSLKLTEGTEAFF.

The table lists this clonotype with many counts. The chain employs TRBV3-1 and TRBJ2-5; D may be TRBD2 (5 bases). This CDR3 contains 15 residues. Germline values: CDR1 LGHDT, CDR2 YNNKEL (reference sequence). Trimming took off 0 bases at V and 4 bases at J, with 12 bases between the two ends. CDR3 protein: CASSQEAARGETQYF. In DNA, the CDR3 is TGTGCCAGCAGCCAAGAAGCAGCACGGGGAGAGACCCAGTACTTC.

This clonotype was seen many times. Here the CDR3 reads CASKIDTNTGELFF. CDR3 DNA: TGTGCCAGCAAGATCGACACGAACACCGGGGAGCTGTTTTTT. J is TRBJ2-2 and V is TRBV6-4; the D is unclear. The CDR3 has 14 residues. CDR1 MRHNA and CDR2 SNTAGT come from the germline V gene. Trimming took 7 bases from V and 0 from J, leaving 9 bases between them.

This clonotype was observed many times. The V call is TRBV5-1, the J call TRBJ2-3, with 8 positions matching TRBD1. V trimming: 0 bases; J trimming: 4 bases; junction bases outside the gene matches: 4. The CDR3 covers 15 residues. Germline V CDR1 and CDR2: SGHRS, YFSETQ. The CDR3 loop is CASSLDGQGADTQYF. The CDR3 DNA reads TGCGCCAGCAGCTTGGATGGACAGGGCGCAGATACGCAGTATTTT.

This clonotype was counted many times. The chain carries TRBV7-6 and TRBJ1-5, with D maybe TRBD1 (6 bases). Trimming took off 1 base at V and 1 base at J, with 8 bases between the two ends. Germline assignment: CDR1 SGHVS and CDR2 FNYEAQ. The CDR3 sequence is 15 residues long. For the CDR3, the DNA is TGTGCCAGCAGCTTAGGTCAGGGGAGCAATCAGCCCCAGCATTTT. Its protein is CASSLGQGSNQPQHF.

In this sample, this clonotype turned up many times. The chain has TRBV20-1 and TRBJ1-5; 8 nucleotides match TRBD1. Germline assignment: CDR1 DFQATT and CDR2 SNEGSKA (reference sequence). CDR3 length equals 13 residues. The J segment lost 6 bases and the V segment lost 3 bases, leaving 4 bases of the junction unmatched. In nucleotides, the CDR3 is TGCAGTGCTAGGGGCAGGGGGCTTCAGCCCCAGCATTTT. Amino acid sequence: CSARGRGLQPQHF.

The table lists this clonotype with many counts. The chain has TRBV4-3 and TRBJ2-7, with 8 bases that match TRBD1. CDR1 is LGHNA and CDR2 is YSLEER in the germline V gene. Germline trimming cut 1 base from V and 4 bases from J; bases unmatched to any gene: 3. The CDR3 length is 14 residues. The CDR3 DNA sequence: TGCGCCAGCAGCCAAGGGACAGGGAGGTACGAGCAGTACTTC. Protein sequence: CASSQGTGRYEQYF.

This clonotype was found many times. This chain connects TRBV12-3 or TRBV12-4 to TRBJ2-2; D may be TRBD2 (6 bases). The V and J ends lost 5 bases and 7 bases respectively, with 11 bases between them. The CDR3 is 13 residues long. The CDR3 region is CASSVLAYGELFF. As DNA, the CDR3 is TGTGCCAGCAGTGTACTAGCATACGGGGAGCTGTTTTTT.

This chain joins TRBV20-1 and TRBJ2-5; perhaps TRBD1 as D (5 bases). The CDR3 covers 14 residues. The germline V gene has CDR1 DFQATT and CDR2 SNEGSKA (reference sequence). Trimming removed 0 bases from V and 5 bases from J, with 13 bases in between. The CDR3 nucleotides read TGCAGTGCTAGAGACAGGGCATCAAGGGAGACCCAGTACTTC. Amino acids: CSARDRASRETQYF.

This clonotype appeared many times. V and J are TRBV3-1 and TRBJ1-1; no clear D. Germline values: CDR1 LGHDT, CDR2 YNNKEL (reference sequence). CDR3 length: 13 amino acids. Deletions cut 1 base from V and 2 bases from J, with 5 bases between. The CDR3 here is CASSQGLNTEAFF. The CDR3, as DNA: TGTGCCAGCAGCCAAGGCCTAAACACTGAAGCTTTCTTT.

This clonotype was detected many times. The chain employs TRBV20-1 and TRBJ1-2; D might be TRBD1 (5 bases). V lost 0 bases to trimming and J lost 2 bases, with 16 bases between them. Germline CDR1 and CDR2: DFQATT and SNEGSKA (reference sequence). CDR3 size: 16 residues. CDR3 region: CSARDPLGEGNYGYTF. CDR3 DNA sequence: TGCAGTGCTAGAGATCCTCTAGGGGAGGGGAACTATGGCTACACCTTC.

This clonotype was detected ten times or more. One end of the junction fails to match germline, which may point to a read error. CDR3: CASSFGGQGARSPLNF. Written as DNA, the CDR3 is TGTGCCAGCAGTTTTGGGGGCCAGGGGGCGCGATCCCCCCTCAACTTT. The gene calls are TRBV12-3 or TRBV12-4 and TRBJ1-6; 8 bases align to TRBD1. The CDR3 covers 16 residues.

This clonotype was found many times. This chain links TRBV7-2 with TRBJ1-4, with D perhaps TRBD1 (5 bases). V was cut by 5 bases and J by 8 bases, with 18 bases left in between. There are 15 residues in the CDR3. The V gene's germline CDR1 is SGHTA and CDR2 FQGNSA. This CDR3 reads CASSLGPGLEEKLFF. The CDR3 region has the DNA TGTGCCAGCAGCCTCGGACCAGGGCTGGAGGAAAAACTGTTTTTT.

This clonotype has a count of ten or more. The chain employs TRBV11-2 and TRBJ2-3; no definite D call. Germline CDR1 and CDR2: SGHAT and FQNNGV. Trimming stripped 5 bases from V and 4 bases from J, with 10 bases between. The CDR3 is made up of 13 amino acids. CDR3 sequence: CASSPVHSDTQYF. In DNA form, the CDR3 reads TGTGCCAGCAGCCCGGTACATTCAGATACGCAGTATTTT.

This clonotype has ten or more counts. The chain couples TRBV15 to TRBJ2-3, with D perhaps TRBD2 (5 bases). This CDR3 has 11 amino acids. Germline-derived CDR1 and CDR2 are LNHNV and YYDKDF (reference sequence). Trimming removed 11 bases at V and 10 bases at J, with 16 bases between. As DNA, the CDR3 is TGTGCCTCGTCCCCCGGGATCGCGCAGTATTTT. As protein: CASSPGIAQYF.

This clonotype was counted at least ten times. J is TRBJ2-7 and V is TRBV3-1; no firm D call. V dropped 1 base and J dropped 1 base, with 8 bases sitting between them. This CDR3 spans 14 amino acids. CDR1 is LGHDT and CDR2 is YNNKEL in the germline V gene (reference sequence). The CDR3 sequence: CASSQVEGSYEQYF. In nucleotides, the CDR3 is TGTGCCAGCAGCCAAGTTGAAGGATCCTACGAGCAGTACTTC.

This clonotype was counted many times. The V and J genes are TRBV4-3 and TRBJ1-2, with D perhaps TRBD1 (6 bases). The ends were cut back, 1 base at V and 8 bases at J, with 14 bases in the middle. There are 14 residues in the CDR3. CDR1 and CDR2 (germline): LGHNA, YSLEER. The CDR3 protein is CASSQGIQGWGYTF. The DNA for the CDR3 is TGCGCCAGCAGCCAAGGGATACAGGGCTGGGGCTACACCTTC.

This clonotype has a count of ten or more. This chain connects TRBV11-2 to TRBJ2-7; D possibly corresponds to TRBD2 (6 bases). Germline-derived CDR1 and CDR2 are SGHAT and FQNNGV. CDR3 length: 13 amino acids. The V and J ends lost 5 bases and 6 bases respectively, with 14 bases between them. The DNA of the CDR3 is TGTGCCAGCAGCACGGGACTTCACGGCGAGCAGTACTTC. Protein: CASSTGLHGEQYF.